This T cell receptor (beta chain) was profiled in a study of blood T cell repertoires in COVID-19. Repertoires were generated with immunoSEQ multiplex PCR, while TCRdb's copy carries only in-frame clones and drops some. The sample has about 74,000 clones, approximately 89% seen once; the top ten hold 4.8%. Deletions cut 4 bases from V and 7 bases from J, with 16 bases between. Germline V gene sequence: CDR1 GTSNPN, CDR2 SVGIG (reference sequence). There are 14 residues in the CDR3. Sequenced: peripheral blood. The V and J genes are TRBV30 and TRBJ1-4; a possible D gene is TRBD1 (5 bases). The receptor was isolated from an older woman with active COVID-19. The chain's CDR3 is CAWTAAQGVEKLFF. The CDR3 bases are TGTGCCTGGACTGCGGCGCAGGGCGTTGAAAAACTGTTTTTT. The entire variable domain, with the rest obtained from reference TRBV30 and TRBJ1-4, is as follows: SQTIHQWPATLVQPVGSPLSLECTVEGTSNPNLYWYRQAAGRGLQLLFYSVGIGQISSEVPQNLSASRPQDRQFILSSKKLLLSDSGFYLCAWTAAQGVEKLFFGSGTQLSVL.